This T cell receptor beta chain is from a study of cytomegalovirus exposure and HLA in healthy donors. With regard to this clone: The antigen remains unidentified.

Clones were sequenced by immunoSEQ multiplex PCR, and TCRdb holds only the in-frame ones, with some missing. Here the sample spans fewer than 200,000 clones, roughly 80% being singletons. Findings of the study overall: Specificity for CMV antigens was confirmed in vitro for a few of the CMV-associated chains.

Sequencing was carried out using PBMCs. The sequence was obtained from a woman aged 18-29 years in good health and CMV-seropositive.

The CDR3 DNA reads as TGTGCCAGCCTCCAGGGGGAGCTGTTTTTT. Its protein product is CASLQGELFF. J is TRBJ2-2 and V is TRBV6-1, with no clear D. V was shortened by 8 bases and J by 8 bases, with 6 bases between the two germline ends. Germline lookup yields CDR1 MNHNS and CDR2 SASEGT. The CDR3 is 10 amino acids.